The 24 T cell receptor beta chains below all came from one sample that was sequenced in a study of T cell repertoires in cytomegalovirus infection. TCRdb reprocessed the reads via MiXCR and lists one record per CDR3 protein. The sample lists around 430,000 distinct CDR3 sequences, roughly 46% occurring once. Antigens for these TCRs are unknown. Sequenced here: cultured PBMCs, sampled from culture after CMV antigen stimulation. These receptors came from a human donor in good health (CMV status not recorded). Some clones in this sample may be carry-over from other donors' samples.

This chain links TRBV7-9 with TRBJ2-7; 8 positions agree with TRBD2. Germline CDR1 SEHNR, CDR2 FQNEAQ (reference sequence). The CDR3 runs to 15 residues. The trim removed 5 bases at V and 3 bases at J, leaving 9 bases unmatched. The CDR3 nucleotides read TGTGCCAGCAGCGGGGGAGCGGGGGCCTACTACGAGCAGTACTTC. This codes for CASSGGAGAYYEQYF. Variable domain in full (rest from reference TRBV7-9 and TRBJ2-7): DTGVSQNPRHKITKRGQNVTFRCDPISEHNRLYWYRQTLGQGPEFLTYFQNEAQLEKSRLLSDRFSAERPKGSFSTLEIQRTEQGDSAMYLCASSGGAGAYYEQYFGPGTRLTVT.

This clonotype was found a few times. CDR3 DNA: TGTGCCATCAGTGGGACAGGAAAATATGATGAGCAGTTCTTC. This translates into CAISGTGKYDEQFF. This chain uses TRBV10-3 with TRBJ2-1; 7 bases map to TRBD1. The CDR3 runs 14 residues. The V gene's germline CDR1 is ENHRY and CDR2 SYGVKD. Trimming took 4 bases from V and 8 from J; bases not matched to a gene: 8.

The CDR3: CSARRQGPNQPQHF. CDR3 DNA: TGCAGTGCTAGACGCCAGGGCCCGAATCAGCCCCAGCATTTT. J is TRBJ1-5 and V is TRBV20-1, with D perhaps TRBD1 (5 bases). Germline V gives CDR1 DFQATT, CDR2 SNEGSKA (reference sequence). This CDR3 is 14 amino acids long. Between the trimmed V and J ends, which lost 2 bases and 4 bases, there was a span of 12 bases.

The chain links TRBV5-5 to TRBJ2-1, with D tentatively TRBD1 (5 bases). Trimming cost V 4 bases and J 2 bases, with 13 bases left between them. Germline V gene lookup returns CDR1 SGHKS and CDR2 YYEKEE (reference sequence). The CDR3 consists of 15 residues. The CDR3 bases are TGTGCCAGCAGCCCCTATAGGGGAACCTACAATGAGCAGTTCTTC. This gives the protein CASSPYRGTYNEQFF.

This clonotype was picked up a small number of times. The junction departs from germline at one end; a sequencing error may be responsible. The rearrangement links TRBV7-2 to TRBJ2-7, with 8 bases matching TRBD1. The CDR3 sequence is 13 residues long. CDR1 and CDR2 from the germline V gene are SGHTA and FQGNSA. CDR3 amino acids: CASSLDVGQGMNF. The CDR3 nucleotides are TGTGCCAGCAGCTTAGATGTAGGACAGGGCATGAACTTC.

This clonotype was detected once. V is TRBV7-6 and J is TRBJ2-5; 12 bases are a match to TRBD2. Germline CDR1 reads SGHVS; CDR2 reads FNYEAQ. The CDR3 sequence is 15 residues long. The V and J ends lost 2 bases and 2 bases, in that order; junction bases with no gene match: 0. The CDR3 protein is CASSLTSGGQETQYF. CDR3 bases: TGTGCCAGCAGCTTAACTAGCGGGGGGCAAGAGACCCAGTACTTC.

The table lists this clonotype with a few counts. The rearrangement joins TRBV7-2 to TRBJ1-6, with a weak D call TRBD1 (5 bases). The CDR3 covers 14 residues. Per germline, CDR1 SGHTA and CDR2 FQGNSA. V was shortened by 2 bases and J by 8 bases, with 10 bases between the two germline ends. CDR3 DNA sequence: TGTGCCAGCAGCTTATCAGGGCAGTATTCACCCCTCCACTTT. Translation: CASSLSGQYSPLHF.

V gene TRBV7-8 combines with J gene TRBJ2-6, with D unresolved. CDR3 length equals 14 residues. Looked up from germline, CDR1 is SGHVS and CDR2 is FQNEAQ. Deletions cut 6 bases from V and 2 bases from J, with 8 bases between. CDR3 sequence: CASRARAGANVLTF. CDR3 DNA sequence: TGTGCCAGCAGAGCAAGGGCTGGGGCCAACGTCCTGACTTTC.

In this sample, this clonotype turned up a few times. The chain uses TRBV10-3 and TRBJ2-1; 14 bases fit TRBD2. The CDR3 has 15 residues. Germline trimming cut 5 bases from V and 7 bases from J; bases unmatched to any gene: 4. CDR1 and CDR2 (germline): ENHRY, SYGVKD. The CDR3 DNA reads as TGTGCCATCAGTCCGGGACTAGCGGGAGATAATGAGCAGTTCTTC. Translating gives CAISPGLAGDNEQFF.

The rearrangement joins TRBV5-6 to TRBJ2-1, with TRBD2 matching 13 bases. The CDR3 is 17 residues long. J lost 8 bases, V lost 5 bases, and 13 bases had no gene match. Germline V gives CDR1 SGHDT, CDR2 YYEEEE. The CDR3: CASSGLAGEYLSHEQFF. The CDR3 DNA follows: TGTGCCAGCAGTGGACTAGCGGGGGAATATCTCAGCCATGAGCAGTTCTTC.

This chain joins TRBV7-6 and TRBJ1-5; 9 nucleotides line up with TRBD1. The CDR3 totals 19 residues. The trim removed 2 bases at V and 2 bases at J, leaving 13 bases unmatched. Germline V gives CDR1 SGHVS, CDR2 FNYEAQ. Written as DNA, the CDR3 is TGTGCCAGCAGCTTATGGTTGACAGGGGGTAAATTAGGCAATCAGCCCCAGCATTTT. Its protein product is CASSLWLTGGKLGNQPQHF.

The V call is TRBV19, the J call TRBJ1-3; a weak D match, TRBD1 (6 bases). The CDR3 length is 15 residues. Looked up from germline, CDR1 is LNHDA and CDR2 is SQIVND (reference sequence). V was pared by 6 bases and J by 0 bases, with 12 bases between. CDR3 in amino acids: CASRDAGASGNTIYF. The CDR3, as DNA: TGTGCCAGTAGAGACGCGGGGGCCTCTGGAAACACCATATATTTT.

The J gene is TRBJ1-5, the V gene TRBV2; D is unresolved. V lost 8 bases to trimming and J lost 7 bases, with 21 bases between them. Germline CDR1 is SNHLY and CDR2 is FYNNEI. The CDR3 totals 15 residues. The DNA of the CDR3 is TGTGCCAGCCGAGGTCCTGGAGAGCCGAGGCAGCCCCAGCATTTT. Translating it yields CASRGPGEPRQPQHF.

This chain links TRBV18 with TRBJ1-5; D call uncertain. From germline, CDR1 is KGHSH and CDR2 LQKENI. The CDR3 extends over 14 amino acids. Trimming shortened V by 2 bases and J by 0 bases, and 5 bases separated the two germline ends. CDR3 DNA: TGTGCCAGCTCACCAGTATATAGCAATCAGCCCCAGCATTTT. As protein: CASSPVYSNQPQHF.

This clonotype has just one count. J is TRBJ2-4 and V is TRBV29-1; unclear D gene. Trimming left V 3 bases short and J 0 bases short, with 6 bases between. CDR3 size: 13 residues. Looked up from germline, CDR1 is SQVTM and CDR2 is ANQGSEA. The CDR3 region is CSVDGLAKNIQYF. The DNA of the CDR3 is TGCAGCGTTGACGGCCTAGCCAAAAACATTCAGTACTTC. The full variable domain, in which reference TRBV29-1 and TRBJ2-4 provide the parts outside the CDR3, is SAVISQKPSRDICQRGTSLTIQCQVDSQVTMMFWYRQQPGQSLTLIATANQGSEATYESGFVIDKFPISRPNLTFSTLTVSNMSPEDSSIYLCSVDGLAKNIQYFGAGTRLSVL.

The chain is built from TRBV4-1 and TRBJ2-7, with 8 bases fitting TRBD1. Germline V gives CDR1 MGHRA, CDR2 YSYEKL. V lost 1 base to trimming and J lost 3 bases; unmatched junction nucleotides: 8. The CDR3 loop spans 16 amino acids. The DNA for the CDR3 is TGCGCCAGCAGCCAAGGTAGACAGGGGAACTACTACGAGCAGTACTTC. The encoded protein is CASSQGRQGNYYEQYF.

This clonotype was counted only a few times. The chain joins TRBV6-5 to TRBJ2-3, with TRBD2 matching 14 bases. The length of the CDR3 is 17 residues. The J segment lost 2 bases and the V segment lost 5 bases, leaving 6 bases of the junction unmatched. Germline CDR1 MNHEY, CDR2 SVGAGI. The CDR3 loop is CASSEPGLAGATDTQYF. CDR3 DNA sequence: TGTGCCAGCAGTGAGCCGGGACTAGCGGGGGCCACAGATACGCAGTATTTT.

As DNA, the CDR3 is TGTGCCAGCAGCTTAATGGCAGGGGGAGTCACAGATACGCAGTATTTT. It yields the protein CASSLMAGGVTDTQYF. This chain links TRBV11-3 with TRBJ2-3; 7 bases are a match to TRBD1. The CDR3 consists of 16 residues. V shed 2 bases, J shed 2 bases, and the junction held 7 bases outside the gene matches. Germline lookup yields CDR1 SGHNT and CDR2 YENEEA.

In nucleotides, the CDR3 is TGTGCCAGCAGCTTAATCTATGGGGCGATAAGTTATGAGCAGTTCTTC. Its protein is CASSLIYGAISYEQFF. The chain recombines TRBV7-2 with TRBJ2-1; D might be TRBD1 (5 bases). This CDR3 region has 16 residues. Germline V lookup: CDR1 SGHTA, CDR2 FQGNSA. V gave up 2 bases and J gave up 8 bases, with 19 bases separating them.

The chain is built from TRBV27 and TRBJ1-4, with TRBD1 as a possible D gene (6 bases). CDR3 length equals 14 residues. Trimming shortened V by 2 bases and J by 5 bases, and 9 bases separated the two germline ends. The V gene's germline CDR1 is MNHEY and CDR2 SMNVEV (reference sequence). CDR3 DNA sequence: TGTGCCAGCAGTTTACAGGGGAACAATGAAAAACTGTTTTTT. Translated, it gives CASSLQGNNEKLFF.

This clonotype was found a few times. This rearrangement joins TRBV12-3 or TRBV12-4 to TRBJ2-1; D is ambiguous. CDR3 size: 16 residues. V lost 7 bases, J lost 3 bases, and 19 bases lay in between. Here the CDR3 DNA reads TGTGCCAGCAAACCTAAAGTTCCCCGCGACTACAATGAGCAGTTCTTC. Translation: CASKPKVPRDYNEQFF.

The CDR3: CSAHPGQGQETQYF. The CDR3 DNA reads as TGCAGTGCTCACCCGGGACAGGGGCAAGAGACCCAGTACTTC. The chain recombines TRBV20-1 with TRBJ2-5; 10 bases match TRBD1. Unmatched junction bases numbered 5, after V lost 5 bases and J lost 2 bases. This CDR3 spans 14 amino acids. Germline V gene data show CDR1 as DFQATT and CDR2 as SNEGSKA (reference sequence).

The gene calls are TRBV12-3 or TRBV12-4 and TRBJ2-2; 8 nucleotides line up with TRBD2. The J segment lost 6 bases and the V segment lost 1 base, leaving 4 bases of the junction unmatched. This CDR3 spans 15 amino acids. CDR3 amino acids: CASSLEASGSGELFF. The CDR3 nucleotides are TGTGCCAGCAGTTTAGAGGCTAGCGGGTCCGGGGAGCTGTTTTTT.

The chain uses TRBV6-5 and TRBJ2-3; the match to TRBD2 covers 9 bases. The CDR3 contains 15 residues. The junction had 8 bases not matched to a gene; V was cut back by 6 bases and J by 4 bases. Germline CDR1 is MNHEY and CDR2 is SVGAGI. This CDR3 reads CASSYSGSVADTQYF. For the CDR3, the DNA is TGTGCCAGCAGCTATAGCGGGAGCGTCGCAGATACGCAGTATTTT.